A selection of T cell receptor beta chains follows, all from one sample in a study of somatic mutations in cytotoxic T cells in rheumatoid arthritis. This table comes from immunoSEQ multiplex PCR, and its TCRdb copy is limited to in-frame clones, with some not included. The data show roughly 30,000 clones, around 83% seen once. The source material was CD8+ T cells sorted from blood. All receptors come from an adult with rheumatoid arthritis. CDR3s leave out the opening cysteine and the closing phenylalanine or tryptophan. D genes are given only for firm matches.

j_call v_call d_call cdr3_aa
TRBJ1-2 TRBV9 TRBD1 ASSPDRGALNYGYT
TRBJ2-7 TRBV19 TRBD2 ASSIGSSGSYEQY
TRBJ2-3 TRBV7-9 . ASSPSRRDPTDTQY
TRBJ2-3 TRBV5-4 TRBD2 ASSPTSGRTLTDTQY
TRBJ1-2 TRBV19 TRBD1 ASSITDRAWDRYT
TRBJ2-3 TRBV19 TRBD1 ASSIRQGGADTQY
TRBJ2-2 TRBV6-4 TRBD1 ASSETGGSTGELF
TRBJ2-5 TRBV7-9 . ASGLTETQY
TRBJ1-2 TRBV5-5 TRBD1 ASSPTGEGYT
TRBJ2-7 TRBV4-1 . ASSQVAGSSYEQY
TRBJ2-1 TRBV5-6 . ASSLYNEQF
TRBJ2-7 TRBV28 TRBD1 ASSEEGASSYEQY
TRBJ2-1 TRBV11-2 . ASSLEGGRF
TRBJ2-3 TRBV28 . ASSLVVVGATDTQY
TRBJ1-1 TRBV6-1 . ASRANSVTEAF
TRBJ1-2 TRBV19 TRBD1 ASSIGRTGNRWGDYGYT
TRBJ2-1 TRBV9 TRBD2 ASSVGARTSGSNEQF
TRBJ2-2 TRBV6-4 TRBD1 ASSSGTGETGELF
TRBJ2-3 TRBV5-4 . ASSSTKGGLQVNTQY
TRBJ2-2 TRBV30 . AWSPTYTGELF
TRBJ2-1 TRBV14 TRBD2 ASSQPGTMNNEQF
TRBJ2-7 TRBV5-3 TRBD2 ARSVGTSGGGLYEQY
TRBJ2-3 TRBV7-9 TRBD1 ASSYRDRGTDTQY
TRBJ2-7 TRBV6-5 . ASSYKSGSYEQY
TRBJ1-6 TRBV7-9 . ASSQSRSPLH
TRBJ1-2 TRBV18 . ASSPGRSYGYT
TRBJ1-6 TRBV27 . ASSLHPLVG
TRBJ2-1 TRBV6-1 TRBD2 ASSEGWSTGGVDEQF
TRBJ1-1 TRBV5-1 . ASSPGANTEAF
TRBJ1-3 TRBV5-1 . ASSLGPSGNTIY
TRBJ2-3 TRBV9 TRBD2 ASSGSSGRTDTQY
TRBJ2-2 TRBV7-2 . ASSLRDTGELF
TRBJ1-5 TRBV7-2 . ASSLQGYSNQPQH
TRBJ2-2 TRBV6-5 . ASSYDSGFGTGELF
TRBJ2-1 TRBV13 TRBD1 ASSVRQGWNEQF
TRBJ1-1 TRBV5-4 TRBD1 ASSFPDRGNTEAF
TRBJ1-6 TRBV19 . ASSMGSINSPLH